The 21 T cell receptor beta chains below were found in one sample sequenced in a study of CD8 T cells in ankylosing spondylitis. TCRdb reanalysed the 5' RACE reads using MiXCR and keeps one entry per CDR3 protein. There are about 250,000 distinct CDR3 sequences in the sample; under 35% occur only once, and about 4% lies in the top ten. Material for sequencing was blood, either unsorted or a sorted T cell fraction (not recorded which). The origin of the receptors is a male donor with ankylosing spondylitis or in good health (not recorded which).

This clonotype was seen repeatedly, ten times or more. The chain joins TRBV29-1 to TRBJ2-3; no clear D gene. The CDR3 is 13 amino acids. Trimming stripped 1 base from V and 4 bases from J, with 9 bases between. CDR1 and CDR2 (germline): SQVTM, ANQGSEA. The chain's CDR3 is CSVEGVRADTQYF. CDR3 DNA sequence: TGCAGCGTTGAAGGGGTACGCGCAGATACGCAGTATTTT.

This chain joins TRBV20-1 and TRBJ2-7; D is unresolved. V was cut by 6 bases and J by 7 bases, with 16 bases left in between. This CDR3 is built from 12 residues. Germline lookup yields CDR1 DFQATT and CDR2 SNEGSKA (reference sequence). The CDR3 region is CSASPGVWEQYF. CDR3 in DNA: TGCAGTGCCAGCCCGGGCGTTTGGGAGCAGTACTTC.

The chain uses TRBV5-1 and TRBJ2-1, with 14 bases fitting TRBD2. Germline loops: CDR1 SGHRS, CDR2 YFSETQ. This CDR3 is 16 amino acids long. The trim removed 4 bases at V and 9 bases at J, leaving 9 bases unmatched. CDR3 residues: CASSTRTSGGSSEQFF. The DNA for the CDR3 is TGCGCCAGCAGCACCCGGACTAGCGGGGGGTCATCTGAGCAGTTCTTC.

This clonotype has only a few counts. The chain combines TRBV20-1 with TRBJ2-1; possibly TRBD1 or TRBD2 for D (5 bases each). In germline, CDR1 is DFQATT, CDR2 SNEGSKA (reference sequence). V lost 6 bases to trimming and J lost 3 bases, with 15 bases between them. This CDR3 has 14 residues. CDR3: CSAAFEGNYNEQFF. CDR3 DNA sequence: TGCAGTGCCGCTTTCGAGGGGAACTACAATGAGCAGTTCTTC.

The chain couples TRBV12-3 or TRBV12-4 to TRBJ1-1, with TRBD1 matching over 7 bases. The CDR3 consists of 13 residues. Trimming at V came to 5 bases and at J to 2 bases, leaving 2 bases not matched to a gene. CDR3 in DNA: TGTGCCAGCAGTCGGGACAGAAACACTGAAGCTTTCTTT. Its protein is CASSRDRNTEAFF.

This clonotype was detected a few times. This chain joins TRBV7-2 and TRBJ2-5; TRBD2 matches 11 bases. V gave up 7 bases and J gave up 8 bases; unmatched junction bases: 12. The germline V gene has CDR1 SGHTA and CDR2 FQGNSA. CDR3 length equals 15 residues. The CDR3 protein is CASTTSGAGVLTQYF. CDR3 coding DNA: TGTGCCAGCACGACTAGCGGGGCAGGAGTATTAACCCAGTACTTC. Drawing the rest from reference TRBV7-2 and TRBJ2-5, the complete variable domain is GAGVSQSPSNKVTEKGKDVELRCDPISGHTALYWYRQSLGQGLEFLIYFQGNSAPDKSGLPSDRFSAERTGGSVSTLTIQRTQQEDSAVYLCASTTSGAGVLTQYFGPGTRLLVL.

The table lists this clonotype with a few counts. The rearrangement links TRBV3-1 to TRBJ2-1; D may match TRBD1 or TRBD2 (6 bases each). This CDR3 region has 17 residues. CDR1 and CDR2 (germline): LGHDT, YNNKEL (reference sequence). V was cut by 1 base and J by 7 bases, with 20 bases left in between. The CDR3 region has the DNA TGTGCCAGCAGCCAAGTTCAAATTAGGGGGGCCAGGAATGAGCAGTTCTTC. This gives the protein CASSQVQIRGARNEQFF.

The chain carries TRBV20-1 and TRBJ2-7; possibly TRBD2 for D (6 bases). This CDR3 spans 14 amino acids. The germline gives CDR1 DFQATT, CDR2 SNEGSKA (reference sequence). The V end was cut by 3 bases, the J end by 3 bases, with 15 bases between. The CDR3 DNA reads TGCAGTGCTAGCGGGGACTCCCAGCTCTACGAGCAGTACTTC. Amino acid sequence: CSASGDSQLYEQYF.

CDR3 nucleotide sequence: TGTGCCATCAGCGAAGCGACCCGGACAGGAATTAAGAGCAATCAGCCCCAGCATTTT. Translating it yields CAISEATRTGIKSNQPQHF. The genes are TRBV10-3 and TRBJ1-5, with 7 nucleotides matching TRBD1. Trimming took 6 bases from V and 1 from J; bases not matched to a gene: 18. CDR1 is ENHRY, CDR2 SYGVKD, per germline. The CDR3 length is 19 residues.

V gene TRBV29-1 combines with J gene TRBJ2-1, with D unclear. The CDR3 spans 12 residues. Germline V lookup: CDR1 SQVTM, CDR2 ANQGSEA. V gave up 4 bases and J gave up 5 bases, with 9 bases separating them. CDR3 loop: CSVVLGHNEQFF. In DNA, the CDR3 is TGCAGCGTTGTCCTAGGCCACAATGAGCAGTTCTTC.

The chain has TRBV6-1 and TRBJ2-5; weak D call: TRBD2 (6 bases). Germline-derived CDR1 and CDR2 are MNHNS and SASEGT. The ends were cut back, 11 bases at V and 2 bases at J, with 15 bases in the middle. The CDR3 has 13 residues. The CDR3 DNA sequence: TGTGCCTCACGGAGGGTTCGACAAGAGACCCAGTACTTC. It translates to CASRRVRQETQYF.

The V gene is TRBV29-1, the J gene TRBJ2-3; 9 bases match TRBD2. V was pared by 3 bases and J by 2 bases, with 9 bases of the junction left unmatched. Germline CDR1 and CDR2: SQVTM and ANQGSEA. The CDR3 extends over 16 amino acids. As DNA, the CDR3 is TGCAGCGTTGACGGGCTAGCGGGAACCAACACAGATACGCAGTATTTT. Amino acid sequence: CSVDGLAGTNTDTQYF.

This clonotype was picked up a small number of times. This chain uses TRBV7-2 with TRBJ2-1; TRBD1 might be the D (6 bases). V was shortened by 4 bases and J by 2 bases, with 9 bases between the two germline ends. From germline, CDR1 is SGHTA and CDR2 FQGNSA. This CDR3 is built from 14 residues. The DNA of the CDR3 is TGTGCCAGCAGCTGGGACAAACCCTACAATGAGCAGTTCTTC. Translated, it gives CASSWDKPYNEQFF.

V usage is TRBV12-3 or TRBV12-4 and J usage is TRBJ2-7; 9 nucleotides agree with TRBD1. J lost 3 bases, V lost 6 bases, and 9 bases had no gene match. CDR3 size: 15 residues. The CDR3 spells CASSQTGGRVYEQYF. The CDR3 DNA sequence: TGTGCCAGCAGCCAAACAGGGGGCAGAGTCTACGAGCAGTACTTC.

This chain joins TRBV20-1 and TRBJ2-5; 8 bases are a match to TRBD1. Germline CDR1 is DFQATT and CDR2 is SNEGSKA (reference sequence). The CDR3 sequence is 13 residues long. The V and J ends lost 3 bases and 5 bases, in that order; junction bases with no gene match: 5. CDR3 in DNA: TGCAGTGCTAGTTTGGACAGGGCTGAGACCCAGTACTTC. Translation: CSASLDRAETQYF.

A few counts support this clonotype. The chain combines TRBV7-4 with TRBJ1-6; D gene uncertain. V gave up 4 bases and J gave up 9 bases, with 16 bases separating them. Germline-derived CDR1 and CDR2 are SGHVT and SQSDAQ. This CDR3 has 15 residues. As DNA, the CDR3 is TGTGCCAGCAGCTCAAGGCCATTAAGGACTTCACCCCTCCACTTT. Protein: CASSSRPLRTSPLHF.

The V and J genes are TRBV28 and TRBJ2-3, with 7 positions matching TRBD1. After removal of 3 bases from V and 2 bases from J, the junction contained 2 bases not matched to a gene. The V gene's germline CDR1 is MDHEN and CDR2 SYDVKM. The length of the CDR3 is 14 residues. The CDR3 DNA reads TGTGCCAGCAGTTTCGGACAGGACACAGATACGCAGTATTTT. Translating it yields CASSFGQDTDTQYF.

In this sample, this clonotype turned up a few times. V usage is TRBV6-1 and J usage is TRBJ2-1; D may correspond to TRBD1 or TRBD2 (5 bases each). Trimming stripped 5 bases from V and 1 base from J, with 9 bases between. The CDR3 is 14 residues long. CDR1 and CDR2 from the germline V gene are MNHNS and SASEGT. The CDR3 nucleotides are TGTGCCAGCAGTCCCTGGGGGTCCTACAATGAGCAGTTCTTC. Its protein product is CASSPWGSYNEQFF.

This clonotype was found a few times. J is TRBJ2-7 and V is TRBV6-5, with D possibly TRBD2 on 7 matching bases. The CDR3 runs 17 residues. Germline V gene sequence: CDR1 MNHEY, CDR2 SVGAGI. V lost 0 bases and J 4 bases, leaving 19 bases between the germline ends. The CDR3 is CASSYSISPGGRYEQYF. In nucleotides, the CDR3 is TGTGCCAGCAGTTACTCGATAAGCCCGGGGGGCCGGTACGAGCAGTACTTC.

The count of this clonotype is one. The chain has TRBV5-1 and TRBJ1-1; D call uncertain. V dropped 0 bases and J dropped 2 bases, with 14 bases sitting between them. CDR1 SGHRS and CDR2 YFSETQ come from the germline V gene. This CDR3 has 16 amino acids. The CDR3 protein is CASSLDDGDSNTEAFF. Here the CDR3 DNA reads TGCGCCAGCAGCTTGGATGACGGAGATTCTAACACTGAAGCTTTCTTT. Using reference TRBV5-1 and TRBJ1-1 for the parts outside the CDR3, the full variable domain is KAGVTQTPRYLIKTRGQQVTLSCSPISGHRSVSWYQQTPGQGLQFLFEYFSETQRNKGNFPGRFSGRQFSNSRSEMNVSTLELGDSALYLCASSLDDGDSNTEAFFGQGTRLTVV.

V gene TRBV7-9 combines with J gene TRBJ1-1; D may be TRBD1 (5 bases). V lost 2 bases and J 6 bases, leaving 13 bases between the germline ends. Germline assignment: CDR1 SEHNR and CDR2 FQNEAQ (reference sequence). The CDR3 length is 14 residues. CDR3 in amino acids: CASSLRREGAEAFF. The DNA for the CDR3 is TGTGCCAGCAGCTTAAGAAGGGAAGGGGCTGAAGCTTTCTTT.